This T cell receptor beta chain originates from a study of cytomegalovirus exposure and HLA in healthy donors. Germline CDR1 is MNHNS and CDR2 is SASEGT. V shed 7 bases and J shed 7 bases, with 19 bases lying between them. This CDR3 contains 14 residues. Generated by immunoSEQ multiplex PCR, the TCRdb table keeps only in-frame clones and is missing some. The sample holds 250,000 to 400,000 clones, approximately 91% seen once. The origin of this receptor is a man under 40 in good health and CMV-seronegative. V gene TRBV6-1 combines with J gene TRBJ1-2, with a weak D call TRBD1 (6 bases). The source material was PBMCs. CDR3 residues: CASTEIGTQRGYTF. CDR3 in DNA: TGTGCCAGCACCGAAATTGGGACACAACGTGGCTACACCTTC.